A selection of T cell receptor beta chains follows, all from one sample in a study of Graves' ophthalmopathy and Graves' hyperthyroidism. MiXCR was run by TCRdb on the multiplex PCR reads, yielding one entry per CDR3 protein. The sample lists over a million distinct CDR3 sequences, 36% occurring once. The specimen was peripheral blood or thyroid tissue (not recorded which). These receptors originate from an adult man with Graves' hyperthyroidism. Both conserved end residues are part of each CDR3. D genes are given only for firm matches. The size field is filled for only some rows; it gives once, few, many or a size class.

J | size | D | V | DNA | CDR3
TRBJ2-7 | few | . | TRBV20-1 | TGCAGTGCTAGGAACCGGGGCTACGAGCAGTACTTC | CSARNRGYEQYF
TRBJ2-5 | . | TRBD1 | TRBV29-1 | TGCAGCGTTGAATTTCGACAGGGCAGGGACCAAGAGACCCAGTACTTC | CSVEFRQGRDQETQYF
TRBJ2-2 | few | . | TRBV20-1 | TGCAGTGCTAGACTTACAGGGTTTACCGGGGAGCTGTTTTTT | CSARLTGFTGELFF
TRBJ2-7 | many | . | TRBV20-1 | TGCAGTGCTAGAGGGCCACAGGCTTACGAGCAGTACTTC | CSARGPQAYEQYF
TRBJ2-2 | many | TRBD2 | TRBV2 | TGTGCCAGCAGTGTCCAGCGGGAGGCCGGCACCGGGGAGCTGTTTTTT | CASSVQREAGTGELFF
TRBJ2-5 | few | TRBD1 | TRBV25-1 | TGTGCCAGCAGTGATCCGGGACAGGGGGGCGAGACCCAGTACTTC | CASSDPGQGGETQYF
TRBJ2-5 | many | TRBD2 | TRBV7-2 | TGTGCCTGGGGCCCTAGCGGCGTTCCTGGGACCCAGTACTTC | CAWGPSGVPGTQYF
TRBJ1-6 | few | . | TRBV20-1 | TGCAGTGCTAAAGGAAATGAAAGGACTTTCGGGTCACCCCTCCACTTT | CSAKGNERTFGSPLHF
TRBJ2-7 | . | . | TRBV7-6 | TGTGCCAGCAGCTTAGCCCCGGACTGGGAGCAGTACTTC | CASSLAPDWEQYF
TRBJ2-7 | many | . | TRBV9 | TGCGCCAGCAGCGCGACAGGTGCCTACGAGCAGTACTTC | CASSATGAYEQYF
TRBJ1-5 | once | . | TRBV20-1 | TGCAGTGCTATTCGAAGGGGTCAGCCCCAGCATTTT | CSAIRRGQPQHF
TRBJ2-5 | . | . | TRBV7-9 | TGTGCCAGCAGCTTAGGTAGTCCCCCCGAGACCCAGTACTTC | CASSLGSPPETQYF
TRBJ2-6 | . | . | TRBV29-1 | TGCAGCGTGATTAGGGCCAACGTCCTGACTTTC | CSVIRANVLTF
TRBJ2-7 | many | . | TRBV7-7 | TGTGCCAGCAGCTTGGGACTACCGGGGGCCGACGAGCAGTACTTC | CASSLGLPGADEQYF
TRBJ1-3 | . | . | TRBV7-2 | TGTGCCAACAGCTTAGGGGGAAGGGGGGCCGATGGAAACACCATATATTTT | CANSLGGRGADGNTIYF
TRBJ1-5 | . | . | TRBV7-8 | TGTGCCAGCAGTTCCCTCGGAGGTTCTCAGCCCCAGCATTTT | CASSSLGGSQPQHF
TRBJ1-1 | few | . | TRBV14 | TGTGCCAGCAGCCAAGAGCAATTAACAGGGTTGACTGAAGCTTTCTTT | CASSQEQLTGLTEAFF
TRBJ1-1 | many | . | TRBV19 | TGTGCCAGTAGTATAATAAGCCAACCGAACACTGAAGCTTTCTTT | CASSIISQPNTEAFF
TRBJ2-5 | few | TRBD1 | TRBV5-1 | TGCGCCACCACGACAGGGGGAGAGACCCAGTACTTC | CATTTGGETQYF
TRBJ2-6 | many | TRBD1 | TRBV25-1 | TGTGCCAGCAGTGAAACGACAGGGCGCTCTGGGGCCAACGTCCTGACTTTC | CASSETTGRSGANVLTF
TRBJ2-7 | . | . | TRBV7-8 | TGTGCCAGCAGCACCACCGAACCAACAGGGACTTACGAGCAGTACTTC | CASSTTEPTGTYEQYF
TRBJ1-2 | many | . | TRBV7-2 | TGTGCCAGCAGCTTACCAGACATGGATGGCTACACCTTC | CASSLPDMDGYTF
TRBJ1-5 | . | . | TRBV10-3 | TGTGCCATCAGTGAGCGGCCTGTCGGACAGCCCCGGCACTTT | CAISERPVGQPRHF
TRBJ1-1 | few | . | TRBV29-1 | TGCAGCGCCCCCGCGGCGGGTGTCACTGAAGCTTTCTTT | CSAPAAGVTEAFF
TRBJ1-4 | many | . | TRBV4-3 | TGCGCCAGCAGCCAGCAAGGGGATCAGGGGGAAAAACTGTTTTTT | CASSQQGDQGEKLFF
TRBJ2-5 | many | . | TRBV12-3/TRBV12-4 | TGTGCCAGCAGTTTCCAACAGAGGGAGACCCAGTACTTC | CASSFQQRETQYF
TRBJ1-6 | . | TRBD1 | TRBV7-8 | TGTGCCAGCATCGAGGGACAGCAAAATTCACCCCTCCACTTT | CASIEGQQNSPLHF
TRBJ1-5 | . | . | TRBV19 | TGTGCCAGTAGCCCCGTTGGGGGGGGCCCTAATCAGCCCCAGCATTTT | CASSPVGGGPNQPQHF
TRBJ1-1 | few | . | TRBV7-2 | TGTGCCAGCAGCTTAGTCGGACCTTCGAACACTGAAGCTTTCTTT | CASSLVGPSNTEAFF
TRBJ2-5 | few | TRBD2 | TRBV7-9 | TGTGCCAGCAGCCTACTAGCGGGAGTTTCAGAGACCCAGTACTTC | CASSLLAGVSETQYF
TRBJ2-7 | many | . | TRBV5-1 | TGCGCCAGCAGCCTGACTACCCACGAGCAGTACTTC | CASSLTTHEQYF
TRBJ2-2 | . | . | TRBV12-3/TRBV12-4 | TGTGCCAGCAGTTTAGAGGGATGGACCGGGGAGCTGTTTTTT | CASSLEGWTGELFF
TRBJ2-7 | once | . | TRBV5-1 | TGCGCCAGCAGCTTGGGCGGTTCCCTCGCCTACGAGCAGTACTTC | CASSLGGSLAYEQYF
TRBJ1-1 | many | . | TRBV12-3/TRBV12-4 | TGTGCCAGCAGTCCTCCGGGACACCAAACGAACACTGAAGCTTTCTTT | CASSPPGHQTNTEAFF
TRBJ1-1 | many | . | TRBV29-1 | TGCAGCGTTCCGGGGGCCGGGAAGAATGCAGCCACTGAAGCTTTCTTT | CSVPGAGKNAATEAFF
TRBJ1-3 | . | TRBD1 | TRBV19 | TGTGCCAGTAGTACACTGGACAGGTCTGGAAACACCATATATTTT | CASSTLDRSGNTIYF
TRBJ2-5 | . | TRBD1 | TRBV7-9 | TGTGCCAGCATCCTCCAGGGGGTCCTCCAGGTGACCCAGTACTTC | CASILQGVLQVTQYF
TRBJ2-5 | many | . | TRBV7-2 | TGTGCCAGCAGCCGTATAGGGACTGTACAAGAGACCCAGTACTTC | CASSRIGTVQETQYF